This T cell receptor beta chain originates from a study of T cell repertoires in cytomegalovirus infection. Background on the study: CMV infection and matching HLA type were both indicated by public TCR beta signatures.

This CDR3 is 14 amino acids long. Germline V gives CDR1 SGHVS, CDR2 FQNEAQ. V was pared by 5 bases and J by 1 base, with 11 bases between. This clonotype has ten or more counts. A single record per CDR3 protein comes from TCRdb applying MiXCR to the reads. Of fewer than 250,000 distinct CDR3 sequences in the sample, around 12% are singletons; the top ten hold about 1.5%. This receptor was obtained from a human donor in good health (CMV status not recorded). Some clones in this sample may be carry-over from other donors' samples. The chain couples TRBV7-8 to TRBJ2-5; D perhaps matches TRBD2 (5 bases). The sequenced material came from PBMCs. The CDR3 protein is CASSPDSAQETQYF. Here the CDR3 DNA reads TGTGCCAGCAGCCCCGATAGCGCCCAAGAGACCCAGTACTTC.